The 11 T cell receptor beta chains below all came from one sample that was sequenced in a study of T-cell memory formation after mild COVID-19. Each CDR3 protein is one row after TCRdb ran MiXCR on the 5' RACE reads. The sample holds 85,000 to 130,000 distinct CDR3 sequences, 9.5% to 15% seen once. Sequencing input: PBMCs or a T cell subset sorted from them (not recorded which). The receptors derive from an adult woman who had mild COVID-19 (a few samples of this study predate the infection). Cell type and time point are not known.

This clonotype appeared many times. This chain uses TRBV5-5 with TRBJ2-7; 9 bases align to TRBD1. V shed 4 bases and J 1 base; nucleotides not matched to a gene: 3. CDR1 is SGHKS and CDR2 is YYEKEE in the germline V gene (reference sequence). This CDR3 is built from 14 residues. CDR3 in DNA: TGTGCCAGCAGCGCCGGGACAGGGTCCTACGAGCAGTACTTC. It yields the protein CASSAGTGSYEQYF.

The chain carries TRBV15 and TRBJ1-2; D is unclear. Germline CDR1 and CDR2: LNHNV and YYDKDF (reference sequence). The CDR3 loop spans 14 amino acids. Trimming shortened V by 0 bases and J by 4 bases, and 9 bases separated the two germline ends. The CDR3, as DNA: TGTGCCACCAGCAGAGATTCCAGCTTCTATGGCTACACCTTC. Protein sequence: CATSRDSSFYGYTF.

There are a few counts of this clonotype. The chain is built from TRBV4-1 and TRBJ2-1; D uncertain. This CDR3 contains 14 residues. The germline V and J ends were trimmed by 1 base and 9 bases, with 13 bases remaining between them. Germline V gene lookup returns CDR1 MGHRA and CDR2 YSYEKL. The CDR3 coding sequence is TGCGCCAGCAGCCAAGCTGGCTACCCCCTTGAGCAGTTCTTC. Its translation: CASSQAGYPLEQFF.

V is TRBV20-1 and J is TRBJ2-7, with D uncertain. CDR3 length equals 15 residues. Germline V gives CDR1 DFQATT, CDR2 SNEGSKA (reference sequence). V lost 5 bases, J lost 0 bases, and 17 bases lay in between. CDR3 sequence: CSALDPRGSSYEQYV. The CDR3 nucleotides read TGCAGTGCTTTGGACCCGAGAGGCAGCTCCTACGAGCAGTACGTC.

This clonotype was counted at least ten times. The chain is built from TRBV7-8 and TRBJ2-7; D is uncertain. Between the trimmed V and J ends, which lost 2 bases and 2 bases, there was a span of 4 bases. The CDR3 is 12 amino acids. Per the germline V gene, CDR1 is SGHVS and CDR2 is FQNEAQ. CDR3 residues: CASSLPAYEQYF. CDR3 in DNA: TGTGCCAGCAGCTTACCAGCCTACGAGCAGTACTTC.

The chain has TRBV5-1 and TRBJ1-1; D may be TRBD1 (5 bases). CDR1 is SGHRS and CDR2 is YFSETQ in the germline V gene. The V end was cut by 0 bases, the J end by 5 bases, with 8 bases between. The CDR3 has 13 residues. CDR3 DNA sequence: TGCGCCAGCAGCTTGGCGGGGGAGACTGAAGCTTTCTTT. This encodes CASSLAGETEAFF.

This chain uses TRBV2 with TRBJ2-1; D is possibly TRBD1 or TRBD2 (6 bases each). Trimming stripped 6 bases from V and 2 bases from J, with 20 bases between. The CDR3 runs to 17 residues. Germline V gene data show CDR1 as SNHLY and CDR2 as FYNNEI. In DNA, the CDR3 is TGTGCCAGCAGGAGAGGGGGTACGGGACTCGCCTACAATGAGCAGTTCTTC. This gives the protein CASRRGGTGLAYNEQFF. The variable domain in full, with the rest retrieved from reference TRBV2 and TRBJ2-1, is EPEVTQTPSHQVTQMGQEVILRCVPISNHLYFYWYRQILGQKVEFLVSFYNNEISEKSEIFDDQFSVERPDGSNFTLKIRSTKLEDSAMYFCASRRGGTGLAYNEQFFGPGTRLTVL.

The V and J genes are TRBV12-3 or TRBV12-4 and TRBJ1-2, with unresolved D. V dropped 5 bases and J dropped 5 bases, with 9 bases sitting between them. The CDR3 length is 12 residues. In DNA form, the CDR3 reads TGTGCCAGCAGTCCCGGGGTTTATGGCTACACCTTC. This sequence encodes CASSPGVYGYTF.

The rearrangement uses TRBV7-2 and TRBJ2-2; no clear D. The germline V and J ends were trimmed by 5 bases and 3 bases, with 7 bases remaining between them. Germline CDR1 and CDR2: SGHTA and FQGNSA. This CDR3 has 13 residues. This CDR3 reads CASSPQDTGELFF. CDR3 nucleotide sequence: TGTGCCAGCAGCCCCCAAGACACCGGGGAGCTGTTTTTT.

The chain uses TRBV11-2 and TRBJ2-6; unclear D gene. The germline gives CDR1 SGHAT, CDR2 FQNNGV. V lost 5 bases, J lost 0 bases, and 23 bases lay in between. CDR3 length: 20 amino acids. The DNA of the CDR3 is TGTGCCAGCAGCCCCAACAAGGCAGAGGCCTTTAGCTCTGGGGCCAACGTCCTGACTTTC. Protein sequence: CASSPNKAEAFSSGANVLTF.

This clonotype was seen only a few times. The V call is TRBV7-9, the J call TRBJ2-2, with a weak D call TRBD1 (5 bases). V was clipped by 7 bases and J by 0 bases, with 15 bases between them. Germline loops: CDR1 SEHNR, CDR2 FQNEAQ (reference sequence). The CDR3 runs 16 residues. The CDR3 here is CASMPPYRSNTGELFF. CDR3 nucleotides: TGTGCCAGCATGCCCCCGTACAGGTCGAACACCGGGGAGCTGTTTTTT.